This TCR beta chain was recorded in a study of glioma-infiltrating T cells. Amplification of TCR alpha and beta CDR3 regions from RNA used iRepertoire nested multiplex PCR. TCRdb analysed the multiplex PCR reads with MiXCR anew, one entry per CDR3 protein. Among roughly 2,000 distinct CDR3 sequences listed, roughly 30% were seen once. Broader study findings: Non-neoplastic patients had below-expected tissue-blood divergence, while all gliomas exceeded expectation. Only very few CDR3 sequences appeared in both tissue and blood.

Relative to its sample, this clonotype is medium-sized. Its target is not known. The germline CDR1 and CDR2 sequences are LGHNA and YNFKEQ. The trim removed 2 bases at V and 0 bases at J, leaving 2 bases unmatched. The CDR3 has 17 amino acids. The chain has TRBV4-2 and TRBJ2-1; TRBD2 matches 12 bases. The receptor's source is a human donor with low-grade glioma or glioblastoma, undergoing nonglioma brain surgery, or in good health (not recorded which). What was sequenced was glioma tissue, nonneoplastic brain tissue, or PBMCs (not recorded which). CDR3 sequence (DNA): TGTGCCAGCAGCCAACTAGCGGGAGGGAGCTCCTACAATGAGCAGTTCTTC. This codes for CASSQLAGGSSYNEQFF.